Shown below are 25 T cell receptor beta chains from a single sample sequenced in a study of response to subunit inactivated influenza vaccine (dated by TCRdb to between 2018 and 2020). The method behind the library was RT-PCR. The listed sequencing device is Illumina HiSeq 2500. TCRdb reprocessing: public reads trimmed at Q25 with fastp, clones called with MiXCR, in-frame beta chains kept. Every distinct CDR3 protein forms one entry, paired with its most common genes and DNA. The sample table records around 320,000 distinct CDR3 sequences; over 20% of these occur just once. 10% of the sample lies in the top ten. The sequencing used PBMCs from blood, collected 21 months after vaccination. The receptors come from a man in his fifties or sixties who received an inactivated influenza vaccine. Donor details come from another sample of the same person, matched by shared clones.

V usage is TRBV20-1 and J usage is TRBJ1-6; D gene unclear. The length of the CDR3 is 15 residues. CDR1 and CDR2 (germline): DFQATT, SNEGSKA (reference sequence). Trimming left V 3 bases short and J 7 bases short, with 16 bases between. CDR3 bases: TGCAGTGCTAGGGTGTCCGGGGTGGCAAATTCACCCCTCCACTTT. It translates to CSARVSGVANSPLHF.

DNA for the CDR3: TGCGCCAGCAGCCAAGGTGTCACAACTAACTATGGCTACACCTTC. Protein: CASSQGVTTNYGYTF. The chain couples TRBV4-3 to TRBJ1-2; no firm D call. The CDR3 totals 15 residues. Trimming cost V 1 base and J 0 bases, with 9 bases left between them. Germline CDR1 and CDR2: LGHNA and YSLEER.

The J gene is TRBJ2-4, the V gene TRBV11-2, with 7 bases identical to TRBD1. Germline V lookup: CDR1 SGHAT, CDR2 FQNNGV. The CDR3 contains 18 residues. V lost 5 bases and J lost 0; bases outside the gene matches: 13. CDR3 protein: CASSRQGEGPLAKNIQYF. CDR3 in DNA: TGTGCCAGCAGCAGACAGGGCGAGGGACCCTTAGCCAAAAACATTCAGTACTTC.

There are many counts of this clonotype. This chain connects TRBV7-9 to TRBJ1-2; D not resolved. The CDR3 spans 15 residues. The germline gives CDR1 SEHNR, CDR2 FQNEAQ (reference sequence). V lost 1 base to trimming and J lost 3 bases, with 12 bases between them. CDR3 DNA sequence: TGTGCCAGCAGCTTAGGCCTGGGAATTGACTATGGCTACACCTTC. Protein: CASSLGLGIDYGYTF. The variable domain in full, completed from reference TRBV7-9 and TRBJ1-2, reads DTGVSQNPRHKITKRGQNVTFRCDPISEHNRLYWYRQTLGQGPEFLTYFQNEAQLEKSRLLSDRFSAERPKGSFSTLEIQRTEQGDSAMYLCASSLGLGIDYGYTFGSGTRLTVV.

This clonotype was seen ten or more times. The chain has TRBV12-3 or TRBV12-4 and TRBJ1-5; TRBD1 might be the D (6 bases). The V end lost 2 bases, the J end lost 2 bases, and 13 bases lay between the germline ends. CDR3 length: 16 residues. In DNA, the CDR3 is TGTGCCAGCAGTTTACTGGGGGCGCCGGGCAATCAGCCCCAGCATTTT. As protein: CASSLLGAPGNQPQHF.

CDR3: CASSVGGRAGEQFF. CDR3 DNA: TGTGCCAGCAGCGTAGGCGGGAGGGCGGGGGAGCAGTTCTTC. The chain employs TRBV9 and TRBJ2-1, with 9 positions matching TRBD2. The CDR3 length is 14 residues. In germline, CDR1 is SGDLS, CDR2 YYNGEE. V was pared by 0 bases and J by 10 bases, with 5 bases of the junction left unmatched.

This rearrangement joins TRBV7-6 to TRBJ2-2; 7 bases are a match to TRBD2. The V segment lost 0 bases and the J segment 1 base; nucleotides outside the gene matches: 5. The germline gives CDR1 SGHVS, CDR2 FNYEAQ. This CDR3 spans 17 amino acids. The CDR3 sequence is CASSLASGAGNTGELFF. The CDR3, as DNA: TGTGCCAGCAGCTTAGCGAGCGGGGCCGGGAACACCGGGGAGCTGTTTTTT.

At least ten counts were recorded for this clonotype. The chain recombines TRBV12-3 or TRBV12-4 with TRBJ1-2, with D possibly matching TRBD1 (5 bases). This CDR3 spans 14 amino acids. Trimming cost V 4 bases and J 4 bases, with 13 bases left between them. In DNA form, the CDR3 reads TGTGCCAGCAGTTCTGGCAGGGCCCGCTATGGCTACACCTTC. Protein sequence: CASSSGRARYGYTF.

The rearrangement joins TRBV7-6 to TRBJ2-5; D might be TRBD1 (5 bases). The V and J ends lost 2 bases and 4 bases respectively, with 20 bases between them. Germline V CDR1 and CDR2: SGHVS, FNYEAQ. The CDR3 is 17 residues long. CDR3 loop: CASSLPDSWLGRETQYF. In DNA form, the CDR3 reads TGTGCCAGCAGCTTACCTGACTCCTGGTTGGGGCGAGAGACCCAGTACTTC.

The chain uses TRBV4-2 and TRBJ1-1; 8 positions agree with TRBD1. This CDR3 has 15 amino acids. Germline lookup yields CDR1 LGHNA and CDR2 YNFKEQ. V lost 0 bases and J lost 10; bases outside the gene matches: 10. In nucleotides, the CDR3 is TGTGCCAGCAGCCAAGATCGACAGGGGCGGCGTCTAGCTTTCTTT. It yields the protein CASSQDRQGRRLAFF.

This clonotype was recorded at least ten times. The V and J genes are TRBV20-1 and TRBJ1-2; 10 bases line up with TRBD1. CDR3 length: 15 residues. Looked up from germline, CDR1 is DFQATT and CDR2 is SNEGSKA (reference sequence). Germline trimming cut 0 bases from V and 4 bases from J; bases unmatched to any gene: 5. The CDR3 here is CSARDPGQGIYGYTF. CDR3 nucleotides: TGCAGTGCTAGAGATCCGGGACAGGGGATCTATGGCTACACCTTC.

The rearrangement links TRBV6-1 to TRBJ1-2, with TRBD1 identical over 9 bases. After removal of 6 bases from V and 6 bases from J, the junction contained 11 bases not matched to a gene. Germline V gives CDR1 MNHNS, CDR2 SASEGT. CDR3 length equals 15 residues. The CDR3 reads CASSTAGTGFDGYTF. CDR3 bases: TGTGCCAGCAGCACCGCCGGGACAGGGTTTGATGGCTACACCTTC.

This clonotype has a handful of counts. The V and J genes are TRBV19 and TRBJ1-5; no reliable D call. The germline V and J ends were trimmed by 1 base and 0 bases, with 7 bases remaining between them. The CDR3 runs 15 residues. Germline-derived CDR1 and CDR2 are LNHDA and SQIVND (reference sequence). CDR3 DNA sequence: TGTGCCAGTAGTATAGCCGGCTATAGCAATCAGCCCCAGCATTTT. Protein sequence: CASSIAGYSNQPQHF.

The sample holds a few counts of this clonotype. The gene calls are TRBV20-1 and TRBJ2-7; tentative D call: TRBD1 (6 bases). This CDR3 region has 13 residues. CDR1 and CDR2 (germline): DFQATT, SNEGSKA (reference sequence). Trimming stripped 4 bases from V and 5 bases from J, with 15 bases between. The CDR3 region is CSATQTGRNEQYF. In nucleotides, the CDR3 is TGCAGTGCTACTCAAACAGGGCGGAACGAGCAGTACTTC.

V gene TRBV6-2 or TRBV6-3 combines with J gene TRBJ1-2, with 8 nucleotides matching TRBD1. The CDR3 is 14 amino acids. V dropped 4 bases and J dropped 3; count of bases not matched to a gene: 4. From germline, CDR1 is MNHEY and CDR2 SVGEGT. The DNA of the CDR3 is TGTGCCAGCAGTTCTACAGGGGGACACTATGGCTACACCTTC. It encodes CASSSTGGHYGYTF.

CDR3 residues: CATSRGVLAEYNEQFF. The CDR3 DNA is TGTGCCACCAGCAGAGGGGTACTAGCGGAGTACAATGAGCAGTTCTTC. This sequence joins TRBV15 and TRBJ2-1; 8 bases are shared with TRBD2. The CDR3 spans 16 residues. V was clipped by 1 base and J by 4 bases; unmatched bases: 6. Germline loops: CDR1 LNHNV, CDR2 YYDKDF (reference sequence).

The chain uses TRBV5-6 and TRBJ2-1, with 10 nucleotides matching TRBD2. The CDR3 has 15 residues. Looked up from germline, CDR1 is SGHDT and CDR2 is YYEEEE. Trimming at V came to 2 bases and at J to 4 bases, leaving 3 bases not matched to a gene. The CDR3 nucleotides read TGTGCCAGCAGCTTTCCTAGCGGGAGTTACAATGAGCAGTTCTTC. Amino acid sequence: CASSFPSGSYNEQFF. The entire variable domain, with the rest obtained from reference TRBV5-6 and TRBJ2-1, is as follows: DAGVTQSPTHLIKTRGQQVTLRCSPKSGHDTVSWYQQALGQGPQFIFQYYEEEERQRGNFPDRFSGHQFPNYSSELNVNALLLGDSALYLCASSFPSGSYNEQFFGPGTRLTVL.

This sequence joins TRBV5-1 and TRBJ1-4; no definite D call. The ends were cut back, 1 base at V and 7 bases at J, with 8 bases in the middle. The germline V gene encodes CDR1 SGHRS and CDR2 YFSETQ. This CDR3 is 13 amino acids long. CDR3 residues: CASSLSSAEKLFF. In DNA form, the CDR3 reads TGCGCCAGCAGCTTGAGTTCGGCTGAAAAACTGTTTTTT.

This clonotype came up a few times. One end of the junction does not line up with germline, which may come from a read error. J is TRBJ1-6 and V is TRBV3-1; D is possibly TRBD1 (5 bases). Germline V gene lookup returns CDR1 LGHDT and CDR2 YNNKEL (reference sequence). CDR3 length: 16 amino acids. CDR3 residues: CASSQDSGGGRSPLHF. In DNA, the CDR3 is TGTGCCAGTAGCCAAGATTCGGGGGGGGGACGGTCACCCCTCCACTTT. Based on the CDR3 plus reference TRBV3-1 and TRBJ1-6, the full variable domain is DTAVSQTPKYLVTQMGNDKSIKCEQNLGHDTMYWYKQDSKKFLKIMFSYNNKELIINETVPNRFSPKSPDKAHLNLHINSLELGDSAVYFCASSQDSGGGRSPLHFGNGTRLTVT.

The chain links TRBV10-3 to TRBJ2-1; tentatively, D is TRBD1 (6 bases). Germline assignment: CDR1 ENHRY and CDR2 SYGVKD. Trimming removed 6 bases from V and 6 bases from J, with 12 bases in between. CDR3 size: 13 residues. CDR3 in DNA: TGTGCCATCAGGGGCACAGGGTCCAATGAGCAGTTCTTC. Its translation: CAIRGTGSNEQFF.

The chain combines TRBV29-1 with TRBJ1-2, with 8 nucleotides matching TRBD1. This CDR3 has 12 residues. Germline loops: CDR1 SQVTM, CDR2 ANQGSEA. The junction had 2 bases not matched to a gene; V was cut back by 1 base and J by 7 bases. The CDR3 region has the DNA TGCAGCGTTGAAGGGACAGGGTCTGGCTACACCTTC. The encoded protein is CSVEGTGSGYTF.

The chain employs TRBV5-1 and TRBJ1-4; possibly TRBD1 for D (6 bases). Trimming left V 3 bases short and J 5 bases short, with 14 bases between. This CDR3 region has 15 residues. The V gene's germline CDR1 is SGHRS and CDR2 YFSETQ. CDR3: CASSWRQGYNEKLFF. The DNA for the CDR3 is TGCGCCAGCAGCTGGAGGCAGGGGTACAATGAAAAACTGTTTTTT.

The chain couples TRBV5-1 to TRBJ1-1, with TRBD1 as a possible D gene (5 bases). CDR1 and CDR2 from the germline V gene are SGHRS and YFSETQ. This CDR3 comprises 14 residues. V was shortened by 0 bases and J by 5 bases, with 11 bases between the two germline ends. The CDR3 region has the DNA TGCGCCAGCAGCTTGGTCAGGGTGGATACTGAAGCTTTCTTT. Its translation: CASSLVRVDTEAFF.

V is TRBV28 and J is TRBJ1-5, with TRBD1 identical over 7 bases. CDR3 size: 15 residues. J lost 6 bases, V lost 7 bases, and 12 bases had no gene match. Germline lookup yields CDR1 MDHEN and CDR2 SYDVKM. CDR3 protein: CASTTAQGFSQPQHF. CDR3 nucleotides: TGTGCCAGCACCACCGCACAGGGGTTCAGTCAGCCCCAGCATTTT.

The CDR3: CSARDPRRGRDTEAFF. The CDR3 DNA is TGCAGTGCTAGAGACCCTAGAAGAGGGAGGGACACTGAAGCTTTCTTT. The chain combines TRBV20-1 with TRBJ1-1; the D is unclear. V lost 0 bases, J lost 3 bases, and 17 bases lay in between. The germline V gene encodes CDR1 DFQATT and CDR2 SNEGSKA (reference sequence). CDR3 length: 16 amino acids.